This T cell receptor (beta chain) appears in the sequencing data of a study of T-cell memory formation after mild COVID-19. Overall study context: In these data, TCR clusters were largely donor specific.

Barcoded TCR alpha and TCR beta cDNA libraries with UMIs came from 5'RACE using constant-segment primers. TCRdb called the 5' RACE reads again in MiXCR, with one record for every CDR3 protein. This table holds 450,000 to 700,000 distinct CDR3 sequences, 18% found once. Germline CDR1 reads DFQATT; CDR2 reads SNEGSKA (reference sequence). This CDR3 region has 15 residues. The V end was cut by 5 bases, the J end by 6 bases, with 23 bases between. This clonotype came up a few times. The receptor was derived from an adult woman who had mild COVID-19 (a few samples of this study predate the infection). Cell type and time point are not known. The gene calls are TRBV20-1 and TRBJ2-7; D may be TRBD2 (5 bases). Sequencing was done on a sample of PBMCs or a T cell subset sorted from them (not recorded which). The CDR3 loop is CSAHKTGSGLGEQYF. CDR3 coding DNA: TGCAGTGCTCATAAAACGGGGAGTGGGTTGGGCGAGCAGTACTTC.